This is a list of T cell receptor beta chains from one sample in a study of blood T cell repertoires in COVID-19. Only in-frame clones appear in the TCRdb table, and some are missing; sequencing was by immunoSEQ multiplex PCR. Of 310,000 or so clones listed, approximately 90% are singletons. The sequenced sample was PBMCs or T cells enriched from blood (not recorded which). The origin of the receptors is a woman aged 18-30 years who had recovered from COVID-19. The CDR3 runs from the conserved cysteine through the conserved F or W. Each record gives: V gene, CDR3 length, clone size, D gene, J gene, CDR3 DNA, CDR3 protein. D genes are given only for firm matches. Only part of the rows carry a size: once, few, many, or a class if the clone is expanded.

>TRBV11-2|13|NA|NA|TRBJ2-5
TGTGCCAGCAGCTTAGTCCAGAGCGGGACCCAGTACTTC
CASSLVQSGTQYF
>TRBV2|16|NA|TRBD1|TRBJ1-5
TGTGCCAGCAGGGGGACAGGGGGGCTCCCCAATCAGCCCCAGCATTTT
CASRGTGGLPNQPQHF
>TRBV9|16|NA|TRBD2|TRBJ2-3
TGTGCCAGCAGCGCCGCTAGCGGGGGGGCGGCAGATACGCAGTATTTT
CASSAASGGAADTQYF
>TRBV2|14|once|TRBD2|TRBJ2-7
TGTGCCAGCAGCCTGGTTAGGACTAGCTACGAGCAGTACTTC
CASSLVRTSYEQYF
>TRBV28|13|NA|NA|TRBJ1-1
TGTGCCAGCAGTTGGGCCACGGGAGCTGAAGCTTTCTTT
CASSWATGAEAFF
>TRBV19|12|NA|NA|TRBJ1-1
TGTGCCAGTACCACAGGTGGCACTGAAGCTTTCTTT
CASTTGGTEAFF
>TRBV5-5|15|few|TRBD1|TRBJ1-5
TGTGCCAGCAGCTTGTGGGACAGGGGGAATCAGCCCCAGCATTTT
CASSLWDRGNQPQHF
>TRBV5-1|14|NA|NA|TRBJ2-5
TGCGCCAGCAGCCAGAACCCGGGAATCGAGACCCAGTACTTC
CASSQNPGIETQYF
>TRBV20-1|13|NA|NA|TRBJ1-2
TGCAGTGCTAGTCAGGGCTTTGGCTATGGCTACACCTTC
CSASQGFGYGYTF
>TRBV7-2|18|once|TRBD2|TRBJ2-3
TGTGCCAGCAGCTTAGCAGTGTGGCTAGCGGCTAGCACAGATACGCAGTATTTT
CASSLAVWLAASTDTQYF
>TRBV9|17|NA|TRBD2|TRBJ2-3
TGTGCCAGCAGCGTAGGTGGTTGGGCGGGAGTGGAAGATACGCAGTATTTT
CASSVGGWAGVEDTQYF
>TRBV24-1|12|NA|NA|TRBJ1-1
TGTGCCACCAGTGACCCTCTCACTGAAGCTTTCTTT
CATSDPLTEAFF
>TRBV3-1/TRBV3-2|14|NA|TRBD1|TRBJ2-2
TGTGCCAGCAGCCCGACAGGGGGGGTCGGGGAGCTGTTTTTT
CASSPTGGVGELFF
>TRBV6-5|15|many|TRBD1|TRBJ1-5
TGTGCCAGCAGTTACCGACAGGGTGGCAATCAGCCCCAGCATTTT
CASSYRQGGNQPQHF
>TRBV3-1/TRBV3-2|14|NA|NA|TRBJ1-1
TGTGCCAGCAGCCTTGCGACAGAAAACACTGAAGCTTTCTTT
CASSLATENTEAFF
>TRBV5-5|15|NA|NA|TRBJ1-6
TGTGCCAGCAGCTTTTCCGGACAGTATAATTCACCCCTCCACTTT
CASSFSGQYNSPLHF
>TRBV19|15|NA|TRBD1|TRBJ1-1
TGTGCCAGTAGTCCGAGACAGGGTTTGGATCCTGAAGCTTTCTTT
CASSPRQGLDPEAFF
>TRBV4-1|12|NA|NA|TRBJ2-2
TGCGCCAGCAGCCGTGAGTCCGGGGAGCTGTTTTTT
CASSRESGELFF
>TRBV2|11|NA|NA|TRBJ2-1
TGTGCCAGCAGGCAGGGTGTTGAGCAGTTCTTC
CASRQGVEQFF
>TRBV12-3/TRBV12-4|12|once|NA|TRBJ1-2
TGTGCCAGCAGTTTAGGGCAGTATGGCTACACCTTC
CASSLGQYGYTF
>TRBV11-2|13|NA|NA|TRBJ1-2
TGTGCCAGCAGCTCACCCTCCCGGGGGGACTACACCTTC
CASSSPSRGDYTF
>TRBV4-1|14|NA|NA|TRBJ2-1
TGCGCCAGCACCAATCAACAGGGCCACAATGAGCAGTTCTTC
CASTNQQGHNEQFF
>TRBV9|16|NA|NA|TRBJ2-3
TGTGCCAGCAGCGTAGGTCCCAGGGTTAGCACAGATACGCAGTATTTT
CASSVGPRVSTDTQYF
>TRBV7-9|14|NA|NA|TRBJ1-1
TGTGCCAGCAGCTTCCCCCCAGGGCACACTGAAGCTTTCTTT
CASSFPPGHTEAFF
>TRBV29-1|13|NA|NA|TRBJ2-2
TGCAGCGTACGGGTCGCAGACACCGGGGAGCTGTTTTTT
CSVRVADTGELFF
>TRBV20-1|14|NA|NA|TRBJ2-3
TGCAGTGCTAGTAACAGGGTGGGGTCGGATACGCAGTATTTT
CSASNRVGSDTQYF
>TRBV7-8|16|NA|TRBD1|TRBJ1-5
TGTGCCAGCAGCTTAGGGAACAGGGGGCTGGATCAGCCCCAGCATTTT
CASSLGNRGLDQPQHF
>TRBV6-1|15|NA|TRBD2|TRBJ2-7
TGTGCCAGCAGTGAATGGTCTAGCGGGACGTACGAGCAGTACTTC
CASSEWSSGTYEQYF
>TRBV28|15|NA|NA|TRBJ2-5
TGTGCCAGCAGTTTCCCGGCCCGAAGGGGAGAGACCCAGTACTTC
CASSFPARRGETQYF
>TRBV2|15|NA|NA|TRBJ1-6
TGTGCCAGCAGTGAAGACAGCTCCTATAATTCACCCCTCCACTTT
CASSEDSSYNSPLHF
>TRBV9|19|NA|TRBD2|TRBJ2-2
TGTGCCAGCAGCGTAGAGGGGAGAGGGACTAGCGGGAAAACCGGGGAGCTGTTTTTT
CASSVEGRGTSGKTGELFF
>TRBV6-6|17|NA|NA|TRBJ2-5
TGTGCCAGCAGTCCCCGTTTTCTGGGCGTCCTTCAAGAGACCCAGTACTTC
CASSPRFLGVLQETQYF
>TRBV14|17|NA|NA|TRBJ2-7
TGTGCCAGCAGCCAAGAATACTTCGGACATAGAACCTACGAGCAGTACTTC
CASSQEYFGHRTYEQYF
>TRBV28|14|NA|TRBD1|TRBJ1-1
TGTGCCAGCACTAAGACAGGGGATTACACTGAAGCTTTCTTT
CASTKTGDYTEAFF
>TRBV27|14|NA|TRBD2|TRBJ2-7
TGTGCCAGCAGTTTACAAGCGGGGCCCTACGAGCAGTACTTC
CASSLQAGPYEQYF
>TRBV30|14|once|NA|TRBJ1-5
TGTGCCTGGAGTGAAGGGGCTGGCAATCAGCCCCAGCATTTT
CAWSEGAGNQPQHF
>TRBV5-4|15|NA|NA|TRBJ2-7
TGTGCCAGCAGCTTGGCGGATTCGGGATATGACGAGCAGTACTTC
CASSLADSGYDEQYF
>TRBV29-1|11|few|NA|TRBJ1-1
TGCAGCGTTCCCAAAGATAGTGAAGCTTTCTTT
CSVPKDSEAFF
>TRBV3-1/TRBV3-2|16|NA|NA|TRBJ1-2
TGTGCCAGCAGCCCACACCTCGGGAGGGGAGACTATGGCTACACCTTC
CASSPHLGRGDYGYTF
>TRBV15|12|NA|TRBD1|TRBJ2-4
TGTGCCACCAGCAGAGATACGGGACAGGTTTGTTTC
CATSRDTGQVCF